This T cell receptor beta chain originates from a study of glioma-infiltrating T cells after dendritic cell vaccination. CDR3 length: 16 residues. The ends lost 4 bases at V and 4 bases at J; junction bases unmatched: 10. Germline V gene data show CDR1 as SGHDT and CDR2 as YYEEEE. Stated time point: after dendritic cell vaccination, including at tumor progression/relapse. Fresh-frozen tumor tissue and more than two years of survival data were available for all. This clone showed up many times. Its antigen is currently unknown. The primer mix had 60 V beta and 13 J beta primers. The assay was immunoSEQ multiplex PCR, and TCRdb's table has in-frame clones only and misses some. Found here are 55,000 to 75,000 clones, just under 85% of them singletons; the top ten hold 15% to 19%. Study findings and constraints: Complete blood and tumor specimen sets were limited to few patients.

The chain has TRBV5-6 and TRBJ2-2, with 7 bases that match TRBD2. Material: blood, obtained after dendritic cell vaccination. The source of this sequence is a human donor with glioblastoma. The CDR3 region has the DNA TGTGCCAGCAGCCCCTGGGGGGAGGGCGCCACCGGGGAGCTGTTTTTT. The encoded protein is CASSPWGEGATGELFF.